The 5 T cell receptor beta chains reported below all come from one sample, sequenced in a study of cytomegalovirus exposure and HLA in healthy donors. The PCR ran on 60 Vbeta and 13 Jbeta primers. The method was immunoSEQ multiplex PCR; TCRdb's version includes in-frame clones alone and lacks a portion of them. The sample includes some 66,000 clones, roughly 80% of them seen just once. The sample taken for sequencing was PBMCs. Source of these receptors: a man aged 55-75 years in good health and CMV-seropositive.

CDR3 sequence (DNA): TGTGCCAGCAGGAAGACAGGGGGCTCCTACGAGCAGTACTTC. This sequence encodes CASRKTGGSYEQYF. The chain has TRBV6-5 and TRBJ2-7; 9 nucleotides match TRBD1. This CDR3 spans 14 amino acids. V trimming: 6 bases; J trimming: 0 bases; junction bases outside the gene matches: 3. Germline lookup yields CDR1 MNHEY and CDR2 SVGAGI.

CDR3 in amino acids: CASSQQGVNTEAFF. The CDR3 bases are TGTGCCAGCAGTCAACAGGGTGTGAACACTGAAGCTTTCTTT. The chain is built from TRBV2 and TRBJ1-1, with D tentatively TRBD1 (6 bases). Per the germline V gene, CDR1 is SNHLY and CDR2 is FYNNEI. The CDR3 runs 14 residues. Trimming took off 5 bases at V and 0 bases at J, with 10 bases between the two ends.

J is TRBJ2-1 and V is TRBV5-5, with 8 bases matching TRBD1. J gave up 2 bases and V 4 bases, and 5 bases lay outside the gene matches. CDR3 length: 15 amino acids. Germline V CDR1 and CDR2: SGHKS, YYEKEE (reference sequence). CDR3 sequence: CASSHDRGTYNEQFF. CDR3 DNA sequence: TGTGCCAGCAGCCACGACAGGGGCACCTACAATGAGCAGTTCTTC.

The rearrangement uses TRBV9 and TRBJ2-1; maybe TRBD2 (6 bases). The V end was cut by 4 bases, the J end by 8 bases, with 13 bases between. The CDR3 runs to 13 residues. Germline assignment: CDR1 SGDLS and CDR2 YYNGEE. The CDR3 loop reads CASSFRGYDEQFF. CDR3 in DNA: TGTGCCAGCAGCTTCCGGGGGTACGATGAGCAGTTCTTC.

This clone turned up a few times. This chain joins TRBV19 and TRBJ2-5; no clear D gene. Germline assignment: CDR1 LNHDA and CDR2 SQIVND (reference sequence). V was trimmed by 5 bases and J by 7 bases, leaving 17 bases between them. This CDR3 region has 14 residues. This CDR3 is CASSPDLGIGTQYF. The DNA of the CDR3 is TGTGCCAGTAGTCCCGACTTAGGAATTGGGACCCAGTACTTC.